The 8 T cell receptor beta chains below were found in one sample sequenced in a study of PD-L1 blockade in urothelial cancer (TCRdb year 2017). Libraries came from the immunoSEQ multiplex PCR assay. Imported from immuneACCESS, the table was reduced by TCRdb to in-frame sequences with V and J called. These copies leave out some clones; in studies compared against another copy, an unresolved V gene accounts for under half, and the cause of the remainder is not known. This sample comprises 29,000 or so clones, around 87% of them detected only once. The ten biggest clones cover approximately 3.1% of the sample. The sequenced sample was PBMCs, obtained around atezolizumab (anti-PD-L1) treatment. Receptor source: a man aged 50 to 60 with urothelial cancer.

This sequence joins TRBV18 and TRBJ1-1; TRBD1 might be the D (5 bases). From germline, CDR1 is KGHSH and CDR2 LQKENI. The CDR3 extends over 12 amino acids. The ends were cut back, 4 bases at V and 11 bases at J, with 14 bases in the middle. As DNA, the CDR3 is TGTGCCAGCTCACTAACGGGGGGGTTGGCTTTCTTT. Its protein is CASSLTGGLAFF.

The V call is TRBV4-1, the J call TRBJ2-5; 8 nucleotides agree with TRBD1. This CDR3 contains 14 residues. Germline CDR1 and CDR2: MGHRA and YSYEKL. Trimming removed 1 base from V and 7 bases from J; junction bases left unmatched: 5. The CDR3 region has the DNA TGCGCCAGCAGCCAAGGATGGACAGGGTGGACCCAGTACTTC. It yields the protein CASSQGWTGWTQYF.

This clone has only one observation. The chain carries TRBV4-3 and TRBJ2-2; TRBD1 matches at 8 bases. Germline V lookup: CDR1 LGHNA, CDR2 YSLEER. After removal of 4 bases from V and 3 bases from J, the junction contained 4 bases not matched to a gene. The CDR3 is made up of 15 amino acids. The CDR3 protein is CASSRQGLDTGELFF. The DNA for the CDR3 is TGCGCCAGCAGCCGACAGGGGCTGGACACCGGGGAGCTGTTTTTT.

As concerns this clone: The sample contains more than one DNA sequence encoding this CDR3. This chain uses TRBV10-3 with TRBJ2-1; no clear D gene. The CDR3 length is 15 residues. V was pared by 2 bases and J by 5 bases, with 13 bases between. Germline loops: CDR1 ENHRY, CDR2 SYGVKD. The CDR3 protein is CAISELGRIHNEQFF. Written as DNA, the CDR3 is TGTGCCATCAGTGAGCTGGGCCGTATCCACAATGAGCAGTTCTTC.

This clone was recorded only once. The J gene is TRBJ2-2, the V gene TRBV15; TRBD1 aligns across 8 bases. The germline CDR1 and CDR2 sequences are LNHNV and YYDKDF (reference sequence). The CDR3 runs 16 residues. V was pared by 0 bases and J by 3 bases, with 3 bases of the junction left unmatched. The CDR3 nucleotides read TGTGCCACCAGCAGAGACCCAGGGGGCCACACCGGGGAGCTGTTTTTT. This sequence encodes CATSRDPGGHTGELFF.

This clone occurred a few times. The chain recombines TRBV29-1 with TRBJ2-7, with 7 nucleotides matching TRBD2. The CDR3 covers 12 residues. CDR1 is SQVTM and CDR2 is ANQGSEA in the germline V gene. V lost 4 bases, J lost 4 bases, and 4 bases stayed unmatched. CDR3: CSVAGRRYEQYF. The DNA of the CDR3 is TGCAGCGTTGCCGGGAGGAGGTACGAGCAGTACTTC.

The chain has TRBV28 and TRBJ2-1; the match to TRBD1 covers 7 bases. Germline lookup yields CDR1 MDHEN and CDR2 SYDVKM. The V gene end was trimmed by 6 bases and the J gene end by 7 bases; junction bases not matched to a gene: 9. This CDR3 region has 14 residues. The CDR3 nucleotides read TGTGCCAGCAGCCCCGGGACAGCTCTGAATGAGCAGTTCTTC. Its translation is CASSPGTALNEQFF.

The J gene is TRBJ1-5, the V gene TRBV15, with D perhaps TRBD1 (5 bases). CDR1 LNHNV and CDR2 YYDKDF come from the germline V gene (reference sequence). The CDR3 is 14 residues long. With 0 bases removed from V and 7 bases from J, the gap between germline ends came to 10 bases. CDR3 sequence reads: CATSRDPRGQPQHF. The DNA for the CDR3 is TGTGCCACCAGCAGAGATCCACGGGGGCAGCCCCAGCATTTT.